The source of this T cell receptor (beta chain) is a study of identical twins. Only a few counts were recorded for this clonotype. The CDR3 runs to 16 residues. Germline CDR1 SGHRS, CDR2 YFSETQ. V lost 0 bases, J lost 2 bases, and 13 bases lay in between. TCRdb re-called the 5' RACE reads with MiXCR, one entry per CDR3 protein. Of about 810,000 distinct CDR3 sequences in the sample, over 9% were seen once. Healthy Caucasians alone served as donors. These data also featured in a second study, about yellow fever vaccine responses in identical twins.

The J gene is TRBJ2-3, the V gene TRBV5-1, with D possibly being TRBD1 (6 bases). This receptor was obtained from a woman younger than 30 in good health. The sample consisted of PBMCs. This CDR3 is CASSLERTGPTDTQYF. The CDR3 bases are TGCGCCAGCAGCTTGGAGCGAACAGGGCCCACAGATACGCAGTATTTT.